Following are 2 T cell receptor beta chains from one sample sequenced in a study of quantifying T cell responses using KT2 cells. Turning to the study itself: Reverse transcription used primers in the TCR alpha and beta constant regions.

An oligo carrying a UMI was ligated to the cDNA 3' end. An equimolar mix of RC1.1 and RC1.2 primed the beta chain across TRBC1 and TRBC2. In TCRdb, the UMI-ligation and nested PCR reads were re-called with MiXCR into one record per CDR3 protein. The repertoire holds tens of thousands of distinct CDR3 sequences, with 6% to 9.5% as singletons. The specimen sequenced was PBMCs spiked with cells of the T cell clone KT2. These receptors were collected from a human donor.

This clonotype was counted at least ten times. The chain couples TRBV6-5 to TRBJ2-7; D gene unclear. Germline loops: CDR1 MNHEY, CDR2 SVGAGI. V shed 8 bases and J shed 2 bases, with 13 bases lying between them. This CDR3 region has 13 residues. CDR3 protein: CASQTPPAYEQYF. Here the CDR3 DNA reads TGTGCCAGCCAGACTCCTCCGGCCTACGAGCAGTACTTC.

The rearrangement uses TRBV11-2 and TRBJ1-4; TRBD1 might be the D (5 bases). Trimming took off 5 bases at V and 0 bases at J, with 19 bases between the two ends. The germline V gene has CDR1 SGHAT and CDR2 FQNNGV. There are 18 residues in the CDR3. CDR3 sequence reads: CASSPGWGVEPTNEKLFF. DNA of the CDR3: TGTGCCAGCAGCCCTGGGTGGGGGGTCGAACCAACTAATGAAAAACTGTTTTTT.